This T cell receptor (beta chain) was captured by sequencing in a study of regulatory T cells in long-lasting Graves disease. Researchers made TCR beta libraries by using iRepertoire HTBI primers and running Arm-PCR on CDR3 regions. MiXCR, run by TCRdb on the multiplex PCR reads, gives a single entry per CDR3 protein. In the table there are over 200,000 distinct CDR3 sequences, about 18% of which are singletons. About this clonotype: This may be a read error, as it is one base from a much larger clone. This CDR3 is missing its conserved last phenylalanine or tryptophan, likely due to a read error.

Time point given: newly diagnosed GD, antithyroid drugs for less than 3 months. After RNA was extracted from PBMCs, the TCR library was made from it. V lost 2 bases to trimming and J lost 3 bases, with 4 bases between them. This CDR3 has 12 amino acids. The germline V gene encodes CDR1 SGHDT and CDR2 YYEEEE. The same sample was also studied in work on T cells in Graves' hyperthyroidism and ophthalmopathy.

The sequence derives from a woman aged 25 to 39 with Graves disease. Sequenced material: peripheral blood mononuclear cells (PBMCs), taken at new diagnosis, from a patient treated with antithyroid drugs. The rearrangement joins TRBV5-6 to TRBJ2-3; D remains unclear. CDR3 sequence (DNA): TGTGCCAGCAGCTTCGTGACAGATACGCAGTATTTG. Its protein is CASSFVTDTQYL.